The source of this T cell receptor (beta chain) is a study of OX40 agonist ivuxolimab in advanced cancers. Study-wide points: There was clonal expansion of CD4+ and CD8+ blood T cells by week 6 at 0.1 to 3.0 mg/kg. The 0.1-3.0 mg/kg partial responders had among the lowest clonal expansion.

Clones were read by immunoSEQ multiplex PCR, and TCRdb kept only the in-frame ones, dropping some. The data show about 58,000 clones, just over 85% seen once. Notes on this clone: What it binds is not known.

This CDR3 has 14 residues. Germline lookup yields CDR1 SNHLY and CDR2 FYNNEI. With 6 bases clipped from V and 4 bases from J, the junction kept 7 bases outside the gene matches. The source was CD4+ or CD8+ T cells sorted from blood, collected in a trial of the OX40 agonist ivuxolimab. V gene TRBV2 combines with J gene TRBJ2-7, with TRBD1 matching over 9 bases. This TCR was recovered from an adult with an advanced solid tumor such as melanoma, head and neck, liver or kidney cancer. The CDR3 here is CASRYAGQGYEQYF. The CDR3 nucleotides are TGTGCCAGCAGGTACGCTGGACAGGGGTACGAGCAGTACTTC. The whole variable domain, filled in from reference TRBV2 and TRBJ2-7, reads EPEVTQTPSHQVTQMGQEVILRCVPISNHLYFYWYRQILGQKVEFLVSFYNNEISEKSEIFDDQFSVERPDGSNFTLKIRSTKLEDSAMYFCASRYAGQGYEQYFGPGTRLTVT.